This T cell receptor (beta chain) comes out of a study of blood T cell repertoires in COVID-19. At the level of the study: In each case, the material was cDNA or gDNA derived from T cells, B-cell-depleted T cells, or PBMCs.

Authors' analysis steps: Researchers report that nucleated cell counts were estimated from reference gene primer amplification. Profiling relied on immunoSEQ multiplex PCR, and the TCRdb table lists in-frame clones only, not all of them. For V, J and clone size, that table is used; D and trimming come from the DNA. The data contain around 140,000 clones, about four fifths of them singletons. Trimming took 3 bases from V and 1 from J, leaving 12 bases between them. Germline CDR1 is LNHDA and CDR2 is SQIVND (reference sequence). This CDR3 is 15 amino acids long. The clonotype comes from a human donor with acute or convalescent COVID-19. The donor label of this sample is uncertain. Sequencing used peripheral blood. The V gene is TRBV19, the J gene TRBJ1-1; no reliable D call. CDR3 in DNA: TGTGCCAGTAGTATCTTCGGGAGGGCGAACACTGAAGCTTTCTTT. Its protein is CASSIFGRANTEAFF.